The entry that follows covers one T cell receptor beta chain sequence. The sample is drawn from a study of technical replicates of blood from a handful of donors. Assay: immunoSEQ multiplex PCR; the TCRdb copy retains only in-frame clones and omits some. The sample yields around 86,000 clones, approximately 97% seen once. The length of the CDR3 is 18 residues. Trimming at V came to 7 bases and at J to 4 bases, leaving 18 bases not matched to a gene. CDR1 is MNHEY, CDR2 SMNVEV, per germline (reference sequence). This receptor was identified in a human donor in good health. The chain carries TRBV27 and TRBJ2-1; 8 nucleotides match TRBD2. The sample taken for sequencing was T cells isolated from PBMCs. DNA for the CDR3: TGTGCCAGCACCTCTGGTGGGCGCGGGGGGCCCTATTACAATGAGCAGTTCTTC. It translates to CASTSGGRGGPYYNEQFF.